This T cell receptor (beta chain) stems from a study of regulatory T cells in long-lasting Graves disease. Study-level findings and limits: Few sampled subjects may have lowered accuracy. What was studied was peripheral blood only, and not thyroid tissue. Whereas more than 950 public clonotypes were shared by new patients, persistent patients shared more, at roughly 2,500.

Through Arm-PCR of CDR3 regions and iRepertoire HTBI primers, TCR beta libraries were built. TCRdb fed the multiplex PCR reads into MiXCR, producing one record per CDR3 protein. The table includes some 410,000 distinct CDR3 sequences, approximately 16% detected once. With respect to this clonotype: As yet, its antigen is unknown.

Time point defined: newly diagnosed GD, antithyroid drugs for less than 3 months. With RNA extracted from PBMCs as input, the TCR library was made. Looked up from germline, CDR1 is DFQATT and CDR2 is SNEGSKA (reference sequence). V was pared by 8 bases and J by 0 bases, with 10 bases between. The CDR3 extends over 12 amino acids. These same records also appear under a second study, on T cells in Graves' hyperthyroidism and ophthalmopathy. That source reports: In the first-round RT-PCR of the TCR CDR3, the HTBI primer set was used.

Source: peripheral blood mononuclear cells (PBMCs), taken at new diagnosis, from a patient treated with antithyroid drugs. The gene calls are TRBV20-1 and TRBJ2-5, with D uncertain. The source of this sequence is a young woman with Graves disease. The CDR3 bases are TGCAGTTTCGGGTGGTACCAAGAGACCCAGTACTTC. Residues: CSFGWYQETQYF.